This record covers a single T cell receptor (beta chain). Its target is unknown. This entry belongs to a study of Ad26.COV2.S vaccination and SARS-CoV-2 variants. The treatment here: roughly 19 received Ad26.COV2.S at low or high dose, single or two shots; several received placebo; per-sample allocation not given. Repertoires come from day 63 after the first vaccine or placebo injection. Broader study findings: Those who received vaccine or placebo ended up with similar non-spike TCR breadth.

Sequencing was performed with immunoSEQ multiplex PCR; in TCRdb, only in-frame clones are kept and a portion is missing. The sample has 300,000 to 350,000 clones, around 84% seen once; the top ten hold 1.9%. This CDR3 contains 15 residues. Trimming pared 1 base from V and 1 base from J, leaving 10 bases between. Per the germline V gene, CDR1 is LGHDT and CDR2 is YNNKEL (reference sequence). This clonotype originated in a person between 18 and 65 years old who received the Ad26.COV2.S COVID-19 vaccine or a placebo. This chain links TRBV3-1 (or the pseudogene TRBV3-2) with TRBJ1-1, with D perhaps TRBD1 (5 bases). Sequenced material: peripheral blood, taken in a trial of Ad26.COV2.S vaccine versus placebo. CDR3 in amino acids: CASSQAGNGNTEAFF. As DNA, the CDR3 is TGTGCCAGCAGCCAAGCAGGGAATGGGAACACTGAAGCTTTCTTT.